The rows below give T cell receptor beta chains drawn from one sample of a study of response to subunit inactivated influenza vaccine. In TCRdb, the RT-PCR reads were re-called with MiXCR into one record per CDR3 protein. The table has around 250,000 distinct CDR3 sequences, 10% to 15% seen once. Sample: non-naive T cells sorted from PBMCs, taken around two weeks before vaccination. The receptor set was obtained from a man aged 50-60 years who received an inactivated influenza vaccine. Each CDR3 is given with its conserved first and last residue. The D gene is left open where the match is weak. Only some rows state a clone size, as once, few, many or a class for expanded clones.

abundance: few
d_gene: .
j_gene: TRBJ1-5
v_gene: TRBV5-1
CDR3aa: CASSLEGRQPQHF
CDR3nt: TGCGCCAGCAGCTTGGAGGGTCGACAGCCCCAGCATTTT

abundance: few
d_gene: .
j_gene: TRBJ1-2
v_gene: TRBV11-2
CDR3aa: CASSLHQTYGYTF
CDR3nt: TGTGCCAGCAGCTTACACCAGACCTATGGCTACACCTTC

abundance: .
d_gene: .
j_gene: TRBJ1-2
v_gene: TRBV14
CDR3aa: CASSQQGVGYTF
CDR3nt: TGTGCCAGCAGCCAACAGGGTGTTGGCTACACCTTC

abundance: few
d_gene: .
j_gene: TRBJ2-5
v_gene: TRBV18
CDR3aa: CASLLARQETQYF
CDR3nt: TGTGCCAGCTTATTAGCGCGACAAGAGACCCAGTACTTC

abundance: .
d_gene: .
j_gene: TRBJ2-7
v_gene: TRBV5-5
CDR3aa: CASSLAGRDYEQYF
CDR3nt: TGTGCCAGCAGCTTGGCCGGCAGGGACTACGAGCAGTACTTC

abundance: few
d_gene: TRBD1
j_gene: TRBJ1-1
v_gene: TRBV4-3
CDR3aa: CASSQAAGGNTEAFF
CDR3nt: TGCGCCAGCAGCCAGGCCGCAGGGGGGAACACTGAAGCTTTCTTT

abundance: few
d_gene: .
j_gene: TRBJ2-7
v_gene: TRBV11-2
CDR3aa: CASSPTPGFINYEQYF
CDR3nt: TGTGCCAGCAGCCCCACCCCAGGATTCATTAACTACGAGCAGTACTTC

abundance: few
d_gene: .
j_gene: TRBJ2-1
v_gene: TRBV12-3/TRBV12-4
CDR3aa: CASSFRFEQFF
CDR3nt: TGTGCCAGCAGTTTTCGGTTTGAGCAGTTCTTC

abundance: many
d_gene: TRBD1
j_gene: TRBJ2-2
v_gene: TRBV10-3
CDR3aa: CAILPGQSTGELFF
CDR3nt: TGTGCCATTTTGCCGGGACAGAGCACCGGGGAGCTGTTTTTT

abundance: .
d_gene: .
j_gene: TRBJ1-2
v_gene: TRBV29-1
CDR3aa: CSVVENGYTF
CDR3nt: TGCAGCGTTGTCGAGAATGGCTACACCTTC

abundance: .
d_gene: .
j_gene: TRBJ2-5
v_gene: TRBV3-1
CDR3aa: CATGETQYF
CDR3nt: TGTGCCACAGGAGAGACCCAGTACTTC

abundance: .
d_gene: TRBD1
j_gene: TRBJ2-7
v_gene: TRBV5-5
CDR3aa: CASSVDRGLSYEQYF
CDR3nt: TGTGCCAGCAGCGTGGACAGGGGGCTCTCCTACGAGCAGTACTTC

abundance: few
d_gene: .
j_gene: TRBJ2-3
v_gene: TRBV27
CDR3aa: CASTPVGGRTDTQYF
CDR3nt: TGTGCCAGCACCCCCGTCGGGGGGCGCACAGATACGCAGTATTTT

abundance: many
d_gene: .
j_gene: TRBJ1-3
v_gene: TRBV9
CDR3aa: CASSSRTQNSGNTIYF
CDR3nt: TGTGCCAGCAGCTCAAGGACACAGAACTCTGGAAACACCATATATTTT

abundance: few
d_gene: TRBD2
j_gene: TRBJ2-3
v_gene: TRBV7-2
CDR3aa: CASSFGSGGTDTQYF
CDR3nt: TGTGCCAGCAGCTTCGGTAGCGGGGGCACAGATACGCAGTATTTT

abundance: few
d_gene: .
j_gene: TRBJ1-5
v_gene: TRBV20-1
CDR3aa: CSALGLSNQPQHF
CDR3nt: TGCAGTGCTCTCGGACTGAGCAATCAGCCCCAGCATTTT

abundance: .
d_gene: TRBD1
j_gene: TRBJ1-6
v_gene: TRBV5-6
CDR3aa: CASSLTGGDSPLHF
CDR3nt: TGTGCCAGCAGCTTGACAGGGGGGGACTCACCCCTCCACTTT

abundance: few
d_gene: .
j_gene: TRBJ2-1
v_gene: TRBV7-9
CDR3aa: CASSLMLNEQFF
CDR3nt: TGTGCCAGCAGCTTAATGCTTAATGAGCAGTTCTTC

abundance: few
d_gene: .
j_gene: TRBJ2-5
v_gene: TRBV7-2
CDR3aa: CASSLVGGAPQETQYF
CDR3nt: TGTGCCAGCAGCTTAGTAGGAGGGGCACCTCAGGAGACCCAGTACTTC

abundance: .
d_gene: .
j_gene: TRBJ1-4
v_gene: TRBV28
CDR3aa: CASKVFGGANEKLFF
CDR3nt: TGTGCCAGCAAAGTTTTCGGGGGGGCTAATGAAAAACTGTTTTTT

abundance: many
d_gene: TRBD2
j_gene: TRBJ2-1
v_gene: TRBV12-3/TRBV12-4
CDR3aa: CASSLGDYRNEQFF
CDR3nt: TGTGCCAGCAGTTTAGGGGACTACCGGAATGAGCAGTTCTTC

abundance: few
d_gene: .
j_gene: TRBJ1-1
v_gene: TRBV5-1
CDR3aa: CASSWEENTEAFF
CDR3nt: TGCGCCAGCAGCTGGGAAGAGAACACTGAAGCTTTCTTT

abundance: many
d_gene: .
j_gene: TRBJ1-1
v_gene: TRBV7-9
CDR3aa: CASSFSPGTGNTEAFF
CDR3nt: TGTGCCAGCAGCTTTAGTCCCGGGACGGGGAACACTGAAGCTTTCTTT

abundance: few
d_gene: .
j_gene: TRBJ1-3
v_gene: TRBV7-9
CDR3aa: CASSLVQILSGNTIYF
CDR3nt: TGTGCCAGCAGCTTAGTGCAGATCCTCTCTGGAAACACCATATATTTT

abundance: .
d_gene: .
j_gene: TRBJ2-3
v_gene: TRBV29-1
CDR3aa: CSVARGSTDTQYF
CDR3nt: TGCAGCGTTGCGAGGGGGAGCACAGATACGCAGTATTTT

abundance: .
d_gene: TRBD1
j_gene: TRBJ2-6
v_gene: TRBV28
CDR3aa: CASSLRQGAVPGANVLTF
CDR3nt: TGTGCCAGCAGTTTAAGGCAGGGGGCCGTACCTGGGGCCAACGTCCTGACTTTC

abundance: .
d_gene: TRBD2
j_gene: TRBJ2-5
v_gene: TRBV6-5
CDR3aa: CASSSQAGGRETQYF
CDR3nt: TGTGCCAGCAGTTCGCAGGCGGGGGGGCGTGAGACCCAGTACTTC

abundance: .
d_gene: .
j_gene: TRBJ2-2
v_gene: TRBV18
CDR3aa: CASSPLGARTGELFF
CDR3nt: TGTGCCAGCTCACCACTGGGGGCGCGAACCGGGGAGCTGTTTTTT

abundance: few
d_gene: .
j_gene: TRBJ2-3
v_gene: TRBV20-1
CDR3aa: CSAEGGTDTQYF
CDR3nt: TGCAGTGCCGAGGGGGGAACAGATACGCAGTATTTT

abundance: few
d_gene: .
j_gene: TRBJ2-2
v_gene: TRBV29-1
CDR3aa: CSVVSGSGTGELFF
CDR3nt: TGCAGCGTTGTTTCCGGTTCGGGCACCGGGGAGCTGTTTTTT

abundance: few
d_gene: TRBD2
j_gene: TRBJ2-5
v_gene: TRBV7-2
CDR3aa: CAVGAGVRETQYF
CDR3nt: TGCGCGGTCGGAGCGGGAGTTCGAGAGACCCAGTACTTC

abundance: few
d_gene: .
j_gene: TRBJ1-6
v_gene: TRBV5-1
CDR3aa: CASSLAGAGSGSPLHF
CDR3nt: TGCGCCAGCAGCTTGGCCGGAGCAGGGTCGGGTTCACCCCTCCACTTT

abundance: .
d_gene: TRBD2
j_gene: TRBJ2-5
v_gene: TRBV6-2/TRBV6-3
CDR3aa: CASTPNDVGWGLAGPQETQYF
CDR3nt: TGTGCCAGCACTCCAAATGACGTCGGGTGGGGACTAGCGGGGCCACAAGAGACCCAGTACTTC

abundance: .
d_gene: TRBD1
j_gene: TRBJ2-7
v_gene: TRBV9
CDR3aa: CASSPDRGDEQYF
CDR3nt: TGTGCCAGCAGCCCCGACAGGGGCGACGAGCAGTACTTC

abundance: few
d_gene: .
j_gene: TRBJ1-5
v_gene: TRBV7-2
CDR3aa: CASSPSGGSNQPQHF
CDR3nt: TGTGCCAGCAGTCCTAGTGGGGGTAGCAATCAGCCCCAGCATTTT

abundance: few
d_gene: TRBD2
j_gene: TRBJ2-7
v_gene: TRBV7-2
CDR3aa: CASSLGLAGGNEQYF
CDR3nt: TGTGCCAGCAGCTTAGGCCTAGCGGGAGGAAACGAGCAGTACTTC

abundance: few
d_gene: .
j_gene: TRBJ2-1
v_gene: TRBV12-3/TRBV12-4
CDR3aa: CASSPGVPPNEQFF
CDR3nt: TGTGCCAGCAGTCCGGGGGTCCCGCCCAATGAGCAGTTCTTC

abundance: few
d_gene: .
j_gene: TRBJ1-4
v_gene: TRBV6-1
CDR3aa: CATHVPPGGRNEKLFF
CDR3nt: TGTGCCACCCACGTACCTCCGGGGGGACGGAATGAAAAACTGTTTTTT

abundance: few
d_gene: TRBD1
j_gene: TRBJ2-3
v_gene: TRBV12-3/TRBV12-4
CDR3aa: CASRTDRAGGQYF
CDR3nt: TGTGCCAGCAGAACCGACAGGGCTGGAGGGCAGTATTTT

abundance: .
d_gene: TRBD2
j_gene: TRBJ2-1
v_gene: TRBV5-1
CDR3aa: CASSWSGRVDNEQFF
CDR3nt: TGCGCCAGCAGCTGGAGCGGGAGGGTAGACAATGAGCAGTTCTTC

abundance: .
d_gene: .
j_gene: TRBJ1-3
v_gene: TRBV5-6
CDR3aa: CASSLGFGGPGNTIYF
CDR3nt: TGTGCCAGCAGCTTGGGGTTCGGGGGGCCTGGAAACACCATATATTTT

abundance: few
d_gene: .
j_gene: TRBJ2-3
v_gene: TRBV7-6
CDR3aa: CASSPHKGGLITDTQYF
CDR3nt: TGTGCCAGCAGCCCGCACAAAGGAGGGTTGATCACAGATACGCAGTATTTT

abundance: .
d_gene: .
j_gene: TRBJ2-7
v_gene: TRBV12-3/TRBV12-4
CDR3aa: CARGADGKYEQYF
CDR3nt: TGTGCCAGAGGGGCGGACGGAAAGTACGAGCAGTACTTC

abundance: .
d_gene: .
j_gene: TRBJ2-1
v_gene: TRBV28
CDR3aa: CASSLPDHDEQFF
CDR3nt: TGTGCCAGCAGTTTACCGGATCACGATGAGCAGTTCTTC

abundance: .
d_gene: TRBD1
j_gene: TRBJ1-2
v_gene: TRBV27
CDR3aa: CASSSNLNRGSGGYTF
CDR3nt: TGTGCCAGCAGTTCTAACCTAAACAGGGGCTCCGGGGGCTACACCTTC

abundance: .
d_gene: .
j_gene: TRBJ2-7
v_gene: TRBV7-9
CDR3aa: CASSLDPNGHEQYF
CDR3nt: TGTGCCAGCAGCTTAGATCCTAACGGCCACGAGCAGTACTTC

abundance: many
d_gene: TRBD2
j_gene: TRBJ2-1
v_gene: TRBV6-1
CDR3aa: CASRPLTGGLGEQFF
CDR3nt: TGTGCCAGCAGGCCCCTAACGGGGGGGCTGGGTGAGCAGTTCTTC

abundance: many
d_gene: TRBD1
j_gene: TRBJ2-2
v_gene: TRBV6-2/TRBV6-3
CDR3aa: CASSYLVQGAGELFF
CDR3nt: TGTGCCAGCAGTTACTTGGTACAGGGGGCCGGGGAGCTGTTTTTT

abundance: many
d_gene: .
j_gene: TRBJ2-5
v_gene: TRBV5-1
CDR3aa: CASSLAGLAWETQYF
CDR3nt: TGCGCCAGCAGCTTGGCGGGGCTAGCGTGGGAGACCCAGTACTTC

abundance: .
d_gene: .
j_gene: TRBJ2-5
v_gene: TRBV12-3/TRBV12-4
CDR3aa: CASRTGWVRRQETQYF
CDR3nt: TGTGCCAGCAGAACAGGCTGGGTGCGGAGGCAAGAGACCCAGTACTTC

abundance: few
d_gene: .
j_gene: TRBJ1-4
v_gene: TRBV4-3
CDR3aa: CASSQDRREKLFF
CDR3nt: TGCGCCAGCAGCCAAGATAGACGGGAAAAACTGTTTTTT

abundance: .
d_gene: TRBD1
j_gene: TRBJ1-6
v_gene: TRBV4-1
CDR3aa: CASSQEFQGGSPLHF
CDR3nt: TGCGCCAGCAGCCAAGAATTCCAGGGGGGTTCACCCCTCCACTTT

abundance: many
d_gene: .
j_gene: TRBJ2-3
v_gene: TRBV30
CDR3aa: CAWSVLIDTQYF
CDR3nt: TGTGCCTGGAGTGTACTAATAGATACGCAGTATTTT

abundance: many
d_gene: TRBD2
j_gene: TRBJ2-5
v_gene: TRBV20-1
CDR3aa: CSARLAGVETQYF
CDR3nt: TGCAGTGCTAGGCTAGCGGGAGTAGAGACCCAGTACTTC

abundance: few
d_gene: .
j_gene: TRBJ1-6
v_gene: TRBV7-2
CDR3aa: CASSFTQNSPLHF
CDR3nt: TGTGCCAGCAGCTTTACACAGAATTCACCCCTCCACTTT